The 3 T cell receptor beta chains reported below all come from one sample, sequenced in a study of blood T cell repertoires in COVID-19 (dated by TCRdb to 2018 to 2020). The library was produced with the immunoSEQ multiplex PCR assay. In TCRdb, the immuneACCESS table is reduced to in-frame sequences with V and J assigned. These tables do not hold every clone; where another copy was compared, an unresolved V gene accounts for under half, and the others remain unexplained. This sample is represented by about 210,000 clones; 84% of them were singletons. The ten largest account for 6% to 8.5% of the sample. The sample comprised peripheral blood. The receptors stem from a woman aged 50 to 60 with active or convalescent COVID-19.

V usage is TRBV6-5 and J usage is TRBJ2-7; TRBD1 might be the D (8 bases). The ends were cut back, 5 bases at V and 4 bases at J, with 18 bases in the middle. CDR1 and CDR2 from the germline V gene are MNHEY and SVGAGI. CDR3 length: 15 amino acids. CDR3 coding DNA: TGTGCCAGCAGTCCCGGACAGGGAGGGCGGTACGAGCAGTACTTC. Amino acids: CASSPGQGGRYEQYF.

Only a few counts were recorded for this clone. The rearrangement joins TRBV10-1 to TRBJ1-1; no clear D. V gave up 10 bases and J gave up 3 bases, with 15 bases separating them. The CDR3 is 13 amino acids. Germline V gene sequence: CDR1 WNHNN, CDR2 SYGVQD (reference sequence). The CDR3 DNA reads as TGCGCCACCTCCTCGGGAGGCGACACTGAAGCTTTCTTT. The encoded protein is CATSSGGDTEAFF.

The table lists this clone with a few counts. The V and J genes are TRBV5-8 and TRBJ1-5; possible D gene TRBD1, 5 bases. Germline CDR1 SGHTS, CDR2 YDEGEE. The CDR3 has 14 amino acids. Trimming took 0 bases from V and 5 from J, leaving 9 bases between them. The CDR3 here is CASSLGGLYQPQHF. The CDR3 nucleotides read TGTGCCAGCAGCTTGGGGGGCCTTTATCAGCCCCAGCATTTT. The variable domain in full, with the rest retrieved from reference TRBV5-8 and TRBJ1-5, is EAGVTQSPTHLIKTRGQQATLRCSPISGHTSVYWYQQALGLGLQFLLWYDEGEERNRGNFPPRFSGRQFPNYSSELNVNALELEDSALYLCASSLGGLYQPQHFGDGTRLSIL.